This T cell receptor beta chain is from a study of shared clonotypes between healthy human individuals. V dropped 4 bases and J dropped 11 bases, with 23 bases sitting between them. CDR3 length equals 14 residues. Germline CDR1 is GTSNPN and CDR2 is SVGIG (reference sequence). About 30,000 T cell genomes (approximately 0.2 ug DNA) went into each sorted-subset replicate. Assay used: immunoSEQ multiplex PCR; TCRdb lists only in-frame clones, some missing. The sample has about 2.4 million clones, more than 85% seen once. The sample was naive CD4+ T cells from PBMCs. Specified subset: CD45RA+ positively selected. The rearrangement links TRBV30 to TRBJ1-2, with D perhaps TRBD1 (5 bases). The sequence came from a young man in good health. Some clones in this sample may be carry-over from other donors' samples. The CDR3 loop is CAWIPGLTARRYTF. The CDR3 DNA reads as TGTGCCTGGATCCCCGGGTTGACAGCCCGGAGGTACACCTTC.